This note documents a single T cell receptor beta chain sequence. Its antigen is currently not known. Base qualities are not recorded, but no much larger clone differs from it by a single base. Library construction relied on the immunoSEQ multiplex PCR assay. The published analysis was carried out like this. A statistical classification framework was built to diagnose cytomegalovirus status from the catalog of TCR beta chain sequences. The table was pulled from immuneACCESS by TCRdb, which kept in-frame rearrangements only. Such tables lose some clones; where checked, under half of the loss comes from unresolved V genes, and the rest has no known cause. V and J calls and clone size come straight from that table; D and trimming were deduced from the DNA. Across this sample there are about 130,000 clones, with roughly 87% seen only once. Around 1.2% of the sample belongs to the ten largest clones. The sample originates from a study of cytomegalovirus exposure and HLA in healthy donors (TCRdb year 2017). Background on the whole study: According to a later analysis, the 120 validation repertoires were produced on the same platform as the roughly 600 repertoires of the first cohort. The study aimed to test whether cataloging public T cell receptors could reveal signatures of past pathogen exposure. Besides the first cohort of roughly 700 subjects, a separate validation cohort made up of 90 to 150 different subjects was used. To predict cytomegalovirus infection status, the study combined high-throughput TCR immunosequencing, statistical association of individual TCRs with disease status, and machine learning. Points the paper makes about the study in general: Cytomegalovirus status was reported to be diagnosed by the classifier with high specificity and sensitivity in both the original and validation cohorts. While some public TCRs were present in many individuals, most TCR sequences turned up only very rarely across donors. In the study, around 150 TCR beta chains were listed as associated with cytomegalovirus. It was suggested by the authors that the approach could potentially be generalized to other disease states and immunological phenotypes. Of the cluster scores, roughly 93% were above 0 in a later analysis, which found that TCRs clustered in the first cohort also tended to co-occur in the 130 or so validation repertoires. The validation cohort had no HLA typing available for a later analysis, so co-occurrence within that cohort was assessed over all 120 or so repertoires. In vitro tests confirmed that a few of the cytomegalovirus-associated TCR beta chains recognize cytomegalovirus antigens.

The germline V gene (reference sequence) supplies CDR1 SEHNR and CDR2 FQNEAQ. From cysteine to phenylalanine, the CDR3 is 18 amino acids long. This entry keeps only the CDR3 DNA: 54 bases, framed from base 1. Deletion took 3 bases off V and 3 bases off J, with a span of 21 bases between the germline ends. Donors formed part of the validation cohort, which comprised about 120 subjects and was distinct from the first cohort of several hundred subjects. The sample comprised PBMCs. This sequence uses TRBV7-9 and TRBJ1-3; possibly the D gene is TRBD1, per 6 matching bases. This clonotype was sampled from a woman aged 18-29 years in good health and CMV-seronegative. The nucleotides read TGTGCCAGCAGCTTTAGGGACCTCCGGGACAACCTTGGAAACACCATATATTTT. It translates as CASSFRDLRDNLGNTIYF. Extended through the reference TRBV7-9 and TRBJ1-3 proteins, this CDR3 yields the full variable domain: DTGVSQNPRHKITKRGQNVTFRCDPISEHNRLYWYRQTLGQGPEFLTYFQNEAQLEKSRLLSDRFSAERPKGSFSTLEIQRTEQGDSAMYLCASSFRDLRDNLGNTIYFGEGSWLTVV.